The clone carrying this T cell receptor (beta chain) was observed at least ten times. The source of the sample is a study of spatial heterogeneity in lung cancer. TCRdb itself ran the 5' RACE reads through MiXCR, one entry per CDR3 protein. Of 30,000 to 40,000 distinct CDR3 sequences listed, 3% to 3.5% are singletons. Sample time point: sample taken at primary tumor resection. About 73 TRACERx patients with early, untreated non-small cell lung cancer donated samples. The study sequenced unsorted whole RNA from tumor, nontumor lung or frozen PBMC. There are 14 residues in the CDR3. In germline, CDR1 is GTSNPN, CDR2 SVGIG (reference sequence). V gave up 0 bases and J gave up 4 bases, with 12 bases separating them.

Sequenced here: normal lung tissue next to the tumor, sampled at surgery. The receptor was isolated from a male donor with early-stage non-small cell lung cancer. V and J are TRBV30 and TRBJ2-5; a possible D gene is TRBD1 (5 bases). The CDR3 sequence: CAWSVPGSAETQYF. Written as DNA, the CDR3 is TGTGCCTGGAGTGTTCCAGGGTCGGCAGAGACCCAGTACTTC.